What follows are 11 T cell receptor beta chains derived from one specimen sequenced in a study of T cell changes during pregnancy in multiple sclerosis. Profiling relied on immunoSEQ multiplex PCR, and the TCRdb table lists in-frame clones only, not all of them. The table includes fewer than 75,000 clones, about 91% detected once. The material sequenced was CD8+ T cells from peripheral blood mononuclear cells, taken before pregnancy. These receptor sequences come from a female donor with multiple sclerosis, enrolled in a pregnancy study.

This clone has a handful of counts. The J gene is TRBJ1-2, the V gene TRBV7-8, with TRBD1 matching 8 bases. The CDR3 covers 11 residues. Unmatched junction bases numbered 3, after V lost 8 bases and J lost 7 bases. The germline V gene has CDR1 SGHVS and CDR2 FQNEAQ. In DNA, the CDR3 is TGTGCCAGCTCCAGGGGGCTTGGCTACACCTTC. Protein: CASSRGLGYTF. Full variable domain (remainder filled in from reference TRBV7-8 and TRBJ1-2): GAGVSQSPRYKVAKRGQDVALRCDPISGHVSLFWYQQALGQGPEFLTYFQNEAQLDKSGLPSDRFFAERPEGSVSTLKIQRTQQEDSAVYLCASSRGLGYTFGSGTRLTVV.

The chain links TRBV6-6 to TRBJ1-1, with a weak D call TRBD1 (5 bases). Trimming pared 2 bases from V and 7 bases from J, leaving 11 bases between. There are 13 residues in the CDR3. Germline CDR1 is MNHNY and CDR2 is SVGAGI (reference sequence). For the CDR3, the DNA is TGTGCCAGCAGTTACCCACGGGGGGATGAAGCTTTCTTT. Translating gives CASSYPRGDEAFF.

The CDR3 sequence: CASSPQALAGLDEQFF. DNA for the CDR3: TGTGCCAGCAGCCCGCAAGCCCTAGCGGGGTTAGATGAGCAGTTCTTC. The V and J genes are TRBV13 and TRBJ2-1, with TRBD2 identical over 9 bases. Germline V gene sequence: CDR1 PRHDT, CDR2 FYEKMQ (reference sequence). The CDR3 totals 16 residues. V lost 5 bases and J lost 8; bases outside the gene matches: 13.

The V call is TRBV29-1, the J call TRBJ2-7; D call uncertain. With 4 bases removed from V and 1 base from J, the gap between germline ends came to 8 bases. The CDR3 runs 12 residues. CDR1 is SQVTM, CDR2 ANQGSEA, per germline. The CDR3 sequence: CSVGQVSYEQYF. The CDR3 region has the DNA TGCAGCGTTGGTCAGGTGTCCTACGAGCAGTACTTC.

V and J are TRBV4-2 and TRBJ2-1; perhaps TRBD2 as D (7 bases). The CDR3 loop spans 17 amino acids. CDR1 and CDR2 (germline): LGHNA, YNFKEQ. V lost 0 bases and J lost 4, with 16 bases in between. The CDR3 spells CASSQDPAGAVYNEQFF. The CDR3 DNA sequence: TGTGCCAGCAGCCAAGATCCGGCGGGGGCGGTATACAATGAGCAGTTCTTC.

The V gene is TRBV2, the J gene TRBJ1-3; no firm D call. Trimming took 7 bases from V and 0 from J, leaving 16 bases between them. In germline, CDR1 is SNHLY, CDR2 FYNNEI. The CDR3 totals 16 residues. CDR3 bases: TGTGCCAGCACGAGGATCCCGTCGAGCTCTGGAAACACCATATATTTT. Protein sequence: CASTRIPSSSGNTIYF.

V usage is TRBV30 and J usage is TRBJ2-2; D is uncertain. The CDR3 sequence is 11 residues long. Germline V gene lookup returns CDR1 GTSNPN and CDR2 SVGIG (reference sequence). The V gene lost 0 bases and the J gene lost 7 bases, with 3 bases spanning the gap. The CDR3 DNA sequence: TGTGCCTGGAGTGTCATCGGGGAGCTGTTTTTT. Protein product: CAWSVIGELFF.

This chain joins TRBV11-2 and TRBJ1-5; possibly TRBD1 for D (6 bases). CDR3 length: 15 residues. Germline CDR1 and CDR2: SGHAT and FQNNGV. V lost 5 bases, J lost 2 bases, and 13 bases lay in between. The CDR3 region has the DNA TGTGCCAGCAGCCCAACCTCAGGGGGCAATCAGCCCCAGCATTTT. Its protein product is CASSPTSGGNQPQHF.

The chain uses TRBV7-6 and TRBJ2-1; possibly TRBD2 for D (7 bases). The V and J ends lost 5 bases and 8 bases respectively, with 19 bases between them. The CDR3 runs 15 residues. Germline lookup yields CDR1 SGHVS and CDR2 FNYEAQ. CDR3 amino acids: CASSTGAGATHEQFF. The DNA for the CDR3 is TGTGCCAGCAGCACAGGCGCGGGGGCGACTCATGAGCAGTTCTTC.

The chain employs TRBV7-3 and TRBJ1-1; D is perhaps TRBD1 (6 bases). Germline V gene data show CDR1 as SGHTA and CDR2 as FQGTGA. Trimming removed 5 bases from V and 7 bases from J, with 20 bases in between. The CDR3 consists of 15 residues. As DNA, the CDR3 is TGTGCCAGCAGCGCTACGCCAGGGGATTTGGATGAAGCTTTCTTT. Protein product: CASSATPGDLDEAFF.

The V call is TRBV6-4, the J call TRBJ2-6; D might be TRBD1 (8 bases). Trimming left V 9 bases short and J 0 bases short, with 18 bases between. The germline CDR1 and CDR2 sequences are MRHNA and SNTAGT. CDR3 length: 17 amino acids. DNA of the CDR3: TGTGCCAGGGAGGAACAGGGGGGGGACTCTGGGGCCAACGTCCTGACTTTC. Protein sequence: CAREEQGGDSGANVLTF.